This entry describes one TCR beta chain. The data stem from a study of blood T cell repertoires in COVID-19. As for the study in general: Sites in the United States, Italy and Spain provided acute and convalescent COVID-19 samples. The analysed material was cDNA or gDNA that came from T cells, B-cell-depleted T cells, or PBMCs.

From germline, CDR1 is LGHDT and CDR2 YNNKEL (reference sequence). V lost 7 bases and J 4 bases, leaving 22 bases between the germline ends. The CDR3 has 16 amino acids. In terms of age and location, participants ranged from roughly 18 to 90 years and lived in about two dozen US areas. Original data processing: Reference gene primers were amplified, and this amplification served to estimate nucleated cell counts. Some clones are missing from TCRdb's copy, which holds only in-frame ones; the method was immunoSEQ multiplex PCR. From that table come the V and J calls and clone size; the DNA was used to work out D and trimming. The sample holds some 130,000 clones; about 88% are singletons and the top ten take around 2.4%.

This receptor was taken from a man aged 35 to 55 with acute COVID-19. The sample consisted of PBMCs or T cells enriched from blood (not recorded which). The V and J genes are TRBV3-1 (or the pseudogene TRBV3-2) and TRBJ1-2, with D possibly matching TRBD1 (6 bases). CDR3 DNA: TGTGCCAGCACTCGATCCGAGACAGGACAGCGCTATGGCTACACCTTC. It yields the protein CASTRSETGQRYGYTF.